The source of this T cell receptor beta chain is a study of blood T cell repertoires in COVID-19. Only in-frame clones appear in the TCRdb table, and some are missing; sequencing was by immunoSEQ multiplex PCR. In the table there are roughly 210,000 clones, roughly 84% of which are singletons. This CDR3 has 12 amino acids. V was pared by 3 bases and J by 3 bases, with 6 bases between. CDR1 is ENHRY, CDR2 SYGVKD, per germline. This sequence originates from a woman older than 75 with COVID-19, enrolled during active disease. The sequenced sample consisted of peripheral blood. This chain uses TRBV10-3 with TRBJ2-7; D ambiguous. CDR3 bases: TGTGCCATCAGTGACCTCGGCTACGAGCAGTACGTC. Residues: CAISDLGYEQYV.